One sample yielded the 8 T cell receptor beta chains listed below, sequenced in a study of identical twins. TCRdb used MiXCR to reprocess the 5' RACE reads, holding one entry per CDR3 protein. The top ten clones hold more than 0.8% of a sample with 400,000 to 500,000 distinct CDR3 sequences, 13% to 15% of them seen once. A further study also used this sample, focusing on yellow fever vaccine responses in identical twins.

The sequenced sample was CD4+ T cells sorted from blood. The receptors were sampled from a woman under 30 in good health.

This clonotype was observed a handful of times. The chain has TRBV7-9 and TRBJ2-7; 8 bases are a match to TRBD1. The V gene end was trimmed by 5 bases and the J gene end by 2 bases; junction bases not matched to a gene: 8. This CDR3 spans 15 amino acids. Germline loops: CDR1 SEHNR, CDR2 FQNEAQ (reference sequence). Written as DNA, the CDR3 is TGTGCCAGCAGCCTCTCCCGGGACAGGACCTACGAGCAGTACTTC. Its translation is CASSLSRDRTYEQYF.

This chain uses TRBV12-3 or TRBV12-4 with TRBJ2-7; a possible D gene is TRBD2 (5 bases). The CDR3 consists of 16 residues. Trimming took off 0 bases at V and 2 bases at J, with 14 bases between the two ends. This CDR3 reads CASSLARSRGTYEQYF. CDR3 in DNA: TGTGCCAGCAGTTTAGCGAGGTCCCGAGGGACCTACGAGCAGTACTTC.

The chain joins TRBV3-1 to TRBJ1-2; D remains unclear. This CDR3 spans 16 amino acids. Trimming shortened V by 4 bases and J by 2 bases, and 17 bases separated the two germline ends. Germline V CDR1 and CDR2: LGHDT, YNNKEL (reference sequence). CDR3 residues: CASSLLSGSGNYGYTF. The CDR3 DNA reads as TGTGCCAGCAGCCTCCTCAGTGGGTCGGGGAACTATGGCTACACCTTC.

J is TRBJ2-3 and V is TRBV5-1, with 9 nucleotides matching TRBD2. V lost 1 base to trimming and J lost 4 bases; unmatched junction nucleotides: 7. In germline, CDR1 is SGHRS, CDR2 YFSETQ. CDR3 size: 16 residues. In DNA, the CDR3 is TGCGCCAGCAGCTTGTGGGCGGGGGGGCGGCCAGATACGCAGTATTTT. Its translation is CASSLWAGGRPDTQYF.

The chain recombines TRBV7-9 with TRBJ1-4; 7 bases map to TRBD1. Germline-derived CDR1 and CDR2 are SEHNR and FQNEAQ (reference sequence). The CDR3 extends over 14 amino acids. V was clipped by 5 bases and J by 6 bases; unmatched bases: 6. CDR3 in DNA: TGTGCCAGCAGCGGCTGGACAGGTGATGAAAAACTGTTTTTT. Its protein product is CASSGWTGDEKLFF.

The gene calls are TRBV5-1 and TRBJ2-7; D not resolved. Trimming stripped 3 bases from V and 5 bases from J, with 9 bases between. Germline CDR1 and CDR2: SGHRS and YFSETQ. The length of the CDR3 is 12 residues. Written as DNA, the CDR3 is TGCGCCAGCAGCTCGCTAGTGAACGAGCAGTACTTC. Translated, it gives CASSSLVNEQYF. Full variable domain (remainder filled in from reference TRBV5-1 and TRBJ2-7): KAGVTQTPRYLIKTRGQQVTLSCSPISGHRSVSWYQQTPGQGLQFLFEYFSETQRNKGNFPGRFSGRQFSNSRSEMNVSTLELGDSALYLCASSSLVNEQYFGPGTRLTVT.

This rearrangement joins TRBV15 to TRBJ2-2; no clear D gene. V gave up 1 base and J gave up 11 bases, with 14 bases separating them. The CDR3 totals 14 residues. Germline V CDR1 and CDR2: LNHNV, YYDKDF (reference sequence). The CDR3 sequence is CATSRVLSTRELFF. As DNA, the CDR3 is TGTGCCACCAGCAGAGTTCTTTCTACGCGAGAGCTGTTTTTT.

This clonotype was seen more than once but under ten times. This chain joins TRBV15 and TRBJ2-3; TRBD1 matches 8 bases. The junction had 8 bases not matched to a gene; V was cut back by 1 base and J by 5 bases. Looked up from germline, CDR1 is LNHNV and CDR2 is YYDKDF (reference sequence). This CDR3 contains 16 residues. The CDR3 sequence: CATSRGDRGTQDTQYF. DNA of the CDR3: TGTGCCACCAGCAGAGGTGACAGGGGCACTCAAGATACGCAGTATTTT.